Shown below are 25 T cell receptor beta chains from a single sample sequenced in a study of blood T cell repertoires in COVID-19. Sequenced by immunoSEQ multiplex PCR; TCRdb stores in-frame clones only, minus some. The sample contains 200,000 or so clones, about four fifths of which appear only once. The sequenced sample consisted of PBMCs or T cells enriched from blood (not recorded which). Receptors originate from a woman aged 50 to 60 who had been exposed to COVID-19.

The gene calls are TRBV9 and TRBJ1-3; 7 bases are shared with TRBD1. CDR1 and CDR2 (germline): SGDLS, YYNGEE. This CDR3 comprises 15 residues. With V trimmed by 2 bases and J by 0 bases, 2 bases remained unmatched. In DNA, the CDR3 is TGTGCCAGCAGCGTCAGGGGGAACTCTGGAAACACCATATATTTT. This translates into CASSVRGNSGNTIYF.

The chain employs TRBV10-2 and TRBJ1-1, with a tentative D call TRBD1 (5 bases). This CDR3 has 11 residues. Trimming took off 5 bases at V and 10 bases at J, with 11 bases between the two ends. Germline values: CDR1 WSHSY, CDR2 SAAADI. CDR3 nucleotide sequence: TGCGCCAGCAGTTCCTTAGGGGTAGCTTTCTTT. This sequence encodes CASSSLGVAFF.

This clone has a single count. J is TRBJ2-5 and V is TRBV25-1; 7 bases map to TRBD1. The CDR3 contains 14 residues. The V gene's germline CDR1 is MGHDK and CDR2 SYGVNS. V was pared by 4 bases and J by 3 bases, with 5 bases of the junction left unmatched. This CDR3 reads CASSGPQGKETQYF. The CDR3 bases are TGTGCCAGCAGTGGTCCACAGGGGAAAGAGACCCAGTACTTC.

This clone has just a few counts. The chain uses TRBV4-2 and TRBJ1-2; 9 bases align to TRBD1. J was trimmed by 3 bases and V by 3 bases; bases with no gene match: 2. The germline CDR1 and CDR2 sequences are LGHNA and YNFKEQ. There are 14 residues in the CDR3. The CDR3 nucleotides read TGTGCCAGCAGCCAGGACAGGGGTGACTATGGCTACACCTTC. Protein: CASSQDRGDYGYTF.

CDR3: CASSLRMGVSYNSPLHF. In DNA form, the CDR3 reads TGTGCCAGCAGTCTGAGGATGGGAGTCTCCTATAATTCACCCCTCCACTTT. The chain recombines TRBV28 with TRBJ1-6; D is uncertain. With 5 bases removed from V and 0 bases from J, the gap between germline ends came to 14 bases. CDR1 and CDR2 (germline): MDHEN, SYDVKM. CDR3 length: 17 amino acids.

The chain joins TRBV2 to TRBJ1-1; D ambiguous. CDR1 is SNHLY, CDR2 FYNNEI, per germline. The CDR3 extends over 14 amino acids. Between the trimmed V and J ends, which lost 4 bases and 6 bases, there was a span of 15 bases. The CDR3 protein is CASSGQAGWAEAFF. In nucleotides, the CDR3 is TGTGCCAGCAGTGGCCAGGCCGGATGGGCTGAAGCTTTCTTT.

The chain couples TRBV3-1 (or the pseudogene TRBV3-2) to TRBJ1-5, with a weak D call TRBD1 (5 bases). The CDR3 has 14 amino acids. Germline V gives CDR1 LGHDT, CDR2 YNNKEL (reference sequence). Trimming took off 1 base at V and 7 bases at J, with 11 bases between the two ends. The DNA of the CDR3 is TGTGCCAGCAGCCAAGGAAGGGGCGGACAGCCCCAGCATTTT. Encoded protein: CASSQGRGGQPQHF.

V and J are TRBV2 and TRBJ1-2, with D perhaps TRBD1 (6 bases). Germline CDR1 SNHLY, CDR2 FYNNEI. Trimming removed 5 bases at V and 5 bases at J, with 18 bases between. The CDR3 contains 15 residues. The CDR3 reads CASSTYQDSGYGYTF. The CDR3 DNA reads as TGTGCCAGCAGTACATATCAGGACAGTGGTTATGGCTACACCTTC.

The V call is TRBV19, the J call TRBJ1-2; 8 bases map to TRBD1. Germline V gives CDR1 LNHDA, CDR2 SQIVND (reference sequence). With V trimmed by 3 bases and J by 7 bases, 7 bases remained unmatched. The CDR3 runs 14 residues. This chain's CDR3 is CASSISRGLLGYTF. The CDR3 bases are TGTGCCAGTAGTATTAGCAGGGGGCTCCTTGGCTACACCTTC.

V gene TRBV14 combines with J gene TRBJ2-7, with 11 bases identical to TRBD2. The CDR3 totals 15 residues. V was clipped by 4 bases and J by 2 bases; unmatched bases: 4. Germline CDR1 is SGHDN and CDR2 is FVKESK. CDR3 amino acids: CASSLTSGTTYEQYF. CDR3 sequence (DNA): TGTGCCAGCAGCCTGACTAGCGGGACGACCTACGAGCAGTACTTC.

J is TRBJ2-3 and V is TRBV19, with 9 bases that match TRBD2. The CDR3 totals 14 residues. V lost 4 bases and J lost 2; bases outside the gene matches: 1. CDR1 is LNHDA, CDR2 SQIVND, per germline (reference sequence). The CDR3 spells CASSTSGTTDTQYF. DNA for the CDR3: TGTGCCAGTAGTACTAGCGGGACCACAGATACGCAGTATTTT. Combining the CDR3 with reference TRBV19 and TRBJ2-3 gives the whole variable domain DGGITQSPKYLFRKEGQNVTLSCEQNLNHDAMYWYRQDPGQGLRLIYYSQIVNDFQKGDIAEGYSVSREKKESFPLTVTSAQKNPTAFYLCASSTSGTTDTQYFGPGTRLTVL.

The V and J genes are TRBV7-9 and TRBJ1-2; possibly TRBD1 for D (6 bases). Germline values: CDR1 SEHNR, CDR2 FQNEAQ (reference sequence). The CDR3 contains 15 residues. V lost 2 bases, J lost 4 bases, and 14 bases lay in between. The CDR3 DNA reads as TGTGCCAGCAGCTTATCAGGGGCAGAGTTCTATGGCTACACCTTC. Its translation is CASSLSGAEFYGYTF.

This rearrangement joins TRBV4-1 to TRBJ2-7, with 9 bases identical to TRBD1. Germline V gives CDR1 MGHRA, CDR2 YSYEKL. The CDR3 runs to 15 residues. Trimming at V came to 4 bases and at J to 3 bases, leaving 7 bases not matched to a gene. CDR3 sequence reads: CASSPEQGAGYEQYF. The CDR3 DNA is TGCGCCAGCAGCCCCGAACAGGGGGCAGGCTACGAGCAGTACTTC.

The CDR3 protein is CASSLDLYNEQFF. CDR3 nucleotide sequence: TGCGCCAGCAGCCTTGACTTATACAATGAGCAGTTCTTC. This chain connects TRBV5-1 to TRBJ2-1, with D hard to call. Germline CDR1 and CDR2: SGHRS and YFSETQ. Trimming removed 4 bases at V and 4 bases at J, with 9 bases between. The CDR3 totals 13 residues.

CDR3 loop: CASRGDSQETQYF. DNA for the CDR3: TGTGCCAGTCGAGGAGACAGCCAAGAGACCCAGTACTTC. The chain uses TRBV6-5 and TRBJ2-5; the D gene is possibly TRBD1 (5 bases). The germline V gene has CDR1 MNHEY and CDR2 SVGAGI. Trimming left V 9 bases short and J 1 base short, with 12 bases between. This CDR3 is built from 13 residues.

V usage is TRBV18 and J usage is TRBJ1-6; TRBD1 matches 11 bases. The CDR3 spans 17 residues. J gave up 8 bases and V 2 bases, and 8 bases lay outside the gene matches. Germline CDR1 and CDR2: KGHSH and LQKENI. The CDR3 loop reads CASSPYPADRGHSPLHF. The CDR3, as DNA: TGTGCCAGCTCACCATACCCCGCGGACAGGGGGCATTCACCCCTCCACTTT.

The chain links TRBV5-1 to TRBJ2-2; TRBD1 might be the D (6 bases). The CDR3 contains 15 residues. The V gene lost 4 bases and the J gene lost 5 bases, with 15 bases spanning the gap. Germline V gene sequence: CDR1 SGHRS, CDR2 YFSETQ. Here the CDR3 DNA reads TGCGCCAGCAGCCAAAGCTACAGGGAAACCGGGGAGCTGTTTTTT. Translating it yields CASSQSYRETGELFF.

The rearrangement uses TRBV5-5 and TRBJ2-2; perhaps TRBD1 as D (5 bases). V was shortened by 0 bases and J by 3 bases, with 9 bases between the two germline ends. CDR1 and CDR2 (germline): SGHKS, YYEKEE (reference sequence). The CDR3 loop spans 15 amino acids. CDR3 nucleotide sequence: TGTGCCAGCAGCTTGGAAGGGGTCCACACCGGGGAGCTGTTTTTT. This sequence encodes CASSLEGVHTGELFF.

This rearrangement joins TRBV7-2 to TRBJ1-5, with unresolved D. This CDR3 is built from 13 residues. CDR1 is SGHTA, CDR2 FQGNSA, per germline. The ends were cut back, 1 base at V and 6 bases at J, with 7 bases in the middle. In nucleotides, the CDR3 is TGTGCCAGCAGCTTAGATCAGATTCAGCCCCAGCATTTT. Translation gives CASSLDQIQPQHF.

This clone was recorded a few times. The CDR3 here is CASSQDGGGGYEQYF. The CDR3 coding sequence is TGCGCCAGCAGCCAAGATGGGGGCGGGGGCTACGAGCAGTACTTC. The chain combines TRBV4-1 with TRBJ2-7, with D possibly being TRBD2 (7 bases). The length of the CDR3 is 15 residues. V was pared by 0 bases and J by 3 bases, with 12 bases between. Germline CDR1 is MGHRA and CDR2 is YSYEKL.

The chain uses TRBV2 and TRBJ1-1; maybe TRBD1 (5 bases). The germline V gene has CDR1 SNHLY and CDR2 FYNNEI. The length of the CDR3 is 13 residues. The V end was cut by 11 bases, the J end by 1 base, with 14 bases between. Here the CDR3 DNA reads TGTGCCGGGCGGCCAGGGCGGAACACTGAAGCTTTCTTT. Protein sequence: CAGRPGRNTEAFF.

V usage is TRBV3-1 (or the pseudogene TRBV3-2) and J usage is TRBJ2-3; TRBD1 might be the D (6 bases). This CDR3 is 15 amino acids long. Trimming cost V 4 bases and J 4 bases, with 15 bases left between them. The germline CDR1 and CDR2 sequences are LGHDT and YNNKEL (reference sequence). CDR3 sequence (DNA): TGTGCCAGCAGCCCGCTGGGCTGGGGGCCAGATACGCAGTATTTT. This sequence encodes CASSPLGWGPDTQYF.

Comment on this clone: This sample also contains other DNA sequences that code for the same CDR3. V is TRBV7-3 and J is TRBJ1-3, with D unresolved. Trimming cost V 5 bases and J 0 bases, with 8 bases left between them. Germline CDR1 is SGHTA and CDR2 is FQGTGA. This CDR3 has 14 residues. The chain's CDR3 is CASSRDSSGNTIYF. CDR3 DNA: TGTGCCAGCAGCCGGGATAGCTCTGGAAACACCATATATTTT.

V is TRBV28 and J is TRBJ1-6, with D perhaps TRBD1 (6 bases). The germline V and J ends were trimmed by 10 bases and 7 bases, with 20 bases remaining between them. The V gene's germline CDR1 is MDHEN and CDR2 SYDVKM. This CDR3 comprises 15 residues. CDR3 in amino acids: CATHRRSGTNSPLHF. CDR3 bases: TGTGCCACTCATCGTAGGTCGGGGACAAATTCACCCCTCCACTTT.

This chain uses TRBV19 with TRBJ1-1; D unclear. This CDR3 has 14 amino acids. Germline-derived CDR1 and CDR2 are LNHDA and SQIVND (reference sequence). The ends were cut back, 6 bases at V and 1 base at J, with 12 bases in the middle. The CDR3 region is CASRRAPANTEAFF. CDR3 in DNA: TGTGCCAGTAGGCGGGCCCCAGCGAACACTGAAGCTTTCTTT.